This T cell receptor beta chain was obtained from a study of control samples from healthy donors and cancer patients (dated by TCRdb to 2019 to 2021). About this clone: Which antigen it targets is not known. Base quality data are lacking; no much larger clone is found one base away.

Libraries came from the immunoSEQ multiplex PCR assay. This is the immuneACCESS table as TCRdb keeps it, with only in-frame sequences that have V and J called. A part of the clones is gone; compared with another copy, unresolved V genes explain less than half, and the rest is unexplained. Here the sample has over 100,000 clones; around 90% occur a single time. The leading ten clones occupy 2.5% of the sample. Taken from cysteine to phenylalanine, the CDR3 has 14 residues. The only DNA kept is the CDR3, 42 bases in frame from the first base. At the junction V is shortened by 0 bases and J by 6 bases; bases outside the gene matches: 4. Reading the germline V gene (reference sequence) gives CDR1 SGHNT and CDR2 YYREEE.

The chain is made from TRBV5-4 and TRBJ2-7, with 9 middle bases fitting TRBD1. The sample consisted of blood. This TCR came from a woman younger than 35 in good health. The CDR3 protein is CASSLGGQGVEQYF. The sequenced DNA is TGTGCCAGCAGCTTGGGGGGACAGGGAGTCGAGCAGTACTTC.